The 21 T cell receptor beta chains below were found in one sample sequenced in a study of cytomegalovirus exposure and HLA in healthy donors. Amplification used 60 Vbeta primers and 13 Jbeta primers. Produced via immunoSEQ multiplex PCR; TCRdb's table is partial and in-frame only. The table records about 150,000 clones, 73% of them present only once. Material: PBMCs. The receptor source for this set is a woman under 30 in good health and CMV-seropositive.

This sequence joins TRBV19 and TRBJ2-3; 7 positions match TRBD1. Losses at the gene ends were 4 bases for V and 5 bases for J; bases not matched to a gene: 12. CDR1 and CDR2 from the germline V gene are LNHDA and SQIVND (reference sequence). The CDR3 contains 16 residues. This chain's CDR3 is CASSTEQGPGIDTQYF. CDR3 nucleotide sequence: TGTGCCAGTAGTACTGAACAGGGGCCGGGAATAGATACGCAGTATTTT. Supplemented by reference TRBV19 and TRBJ2-3, the full variable domain reads DGGITQSPKYLFRKEGQNVTLSCEQNLNHDAMYWYRQDPGQGLRLIYYSQIVNDFQKGDIAEGYSVSREKKESFPLTVTSAQKNPTAFYLCASSTEQGPGIDTQYFGPGTRLTVL.

The chain carries TRBV7-9 and TRBJ1-2; a possible D gene is TRBD1 (6 bases). Germline V CDR1 and CDR2: SEHNR, FQNEAQ (reference sequence). The CDR3 sequence is 13 residues long. Trimming pared 1 base from V and 8 bases from J, leaving 11 bases between. The CDR3 DNA follows: TGTGCCAGCAGCTTAGGACAGGATCGCGGCTACACCTTC. It codes for CASSLGQDRGYTF.

Only a few counts were recorded for this clone. The CDR3 reads CASSTATGGFQPQHF. In DNA, the CDR3 is TGTGCCAGTAGTACCGCGACAGGGGGCTTCCAGCCCCAGCATTTT. J is TRBJ1-5 and V is TRBV19, with 10 bases matching TRBD1. V was pared by 4 bases and J by 7 bases, with 7 bases of the junction left unmatched. Looked up from germline, CDR1 is LNHDA and CDR2 is SQIVND (reference sequence). The CDR3 consists of 15 residues.

The sample holds a few counts of this clone. V gene TRBV4-2 combines with J gene TRBJ2-7, with D maybe TRBD1 (5 bases). Trimming shortened V by 0 bases and J by 1 base, and 13 bases separated the two germline ends. CDR3 length equals 16 residues. The germline V gene has CDR1 LGHNA and CDR2 YNFKEQ. The CDR3 nucleotides are TGTGCCAGCAGCCAAGATCTTACAGGCTTTTCCTACGAGCAGTACTTC. Its protein is CASSQDLTGFSYEQYF.

This clone appeared once. The CDR3 nucleotides are TGTGCCAGCAGCTCAGACAGGGGGAACTACAATGAGCAGTTCTTC. It codes for CASSSDRGNYNEQFF. The chain uses TRBV5-6 and TRBJ2-1; 9 bases are a match to TRBD1. The V gene end was trimmed by 3 bases and the J gene end by 3 bases; junction bases not matched to a gene: 4. The CDR3 covers 15 residues. From germline, CDR1 is SGHDT and CDR2 YYEEEE.

The chain has TRBV10-3 and TRBJ2-2; 10 bases agree with TRBD2. The V gene's germline CDR1 is ENHRY and CDR2 SYGVKD. Trimming cost V 6 bases and J 5 bases; bases outside gene matches: 9. This CDR3 contains 16 residues. The CDR3 here is CAIRASGGPRTGELFF. Here the CDR3 DNA reads TGTGCCATCAGGGCTAGCGGGGGCCCTCGGACCGGGGAGCTGTTTTTT.

The chain has TRBV19 and TRBJ2-1; 13 nucleotides agree with TRBD2. CDR3 length equals 15 residues. V was pared by 7 bases and J by 6 bases, with 6 bases of the junction left unmatched. The germline V gene has CDR1 LNHDA and CDR2 SQIVND (reference sequence). The CDR3: CASIRTSGGVNEQFF. In DNA, the CDR3 is TGTGCCAGTATAAGAACTAGCGGGGGGGTCAATGAGCAGTTCTTC.

V usage is TRBV18 and J usage is TRBJ1-4; D is perhaps TRBD1 (6 bases). Per the germline V gene, CDR1 is KGHSH and CDR2 is LQKENI. This CDR3 is built from 14 residues. The V gene lost 2 bases and the J gene lost 6 bases, with 10 bases spanning the gap. CDR3 region: CASSPWQGHEKLFF. The CDR3 nucleotides are TGTGCCAGCTCACCATGGCAGGGGCATGAAAAACTGTTTTTT.

The chain couples TRBV4-3 to TRBJ2-7; TRBD2 might be the D (5 bases). The CDR3 consists of 13 residues. V was clipped by 1 base and J by 5 bases, with 9 bases between them. Germline loops: CDR1 LGHNA, CDR2 YSLEER. Written as DNA, the CDR3 is TGCGCCAGCAGCCAAGGCCCGGGAAACGAGCAGTACTTC. Translating gives CASSQGPGNEQYF.

J is TRBJ2-2 and V is TRBV5-6; D ambiguous. CDR1 and CDR2 from the germline V gene are SGHDT and YYEEEE. V lost 6 bases, J lost 4 bases, and 16 bases lay in between. The CDR3 is 15 residues long. The CDR3: CASILLGGVTGELFF. The CDR3 nucleotides are TGTGCCAGCATCCTCCTTGGCGGTGTCACCGGGGAGCTGTTTTTT.

The J gene is TRBJ2-1, the V gene TRBV7-9, with TRBD2 as a possible D gene (6 bases). CDR3 length: 18 amino acids. Germline values: CDR1 SEHNR, CDR2 FQNEAQ (reference sequence). V lost 4 bases and J 3 bases, leaving 22 bases between the germline ends. CDR3 bases: TGTGCCAGCAGCTCGATTTCGGAATGGAGGGATGGCTACAATGAGCAGTTCTTC. This codes for CASSSISEWRDGYNEQFF.

V usage is TRBV4-3 and J usage is TRBJ1-2, with 11 bases fitting TRBD1. The length of the CDR3 is 17 residues. The germline V gene has CDR1 LGHNA and CDR2 YSLEER. V dropped 0 bases and J dropped 4; count of bases not matched to a gene: 7. CDR3 amino acids: CASSQEVGTGGIYGYTF. As DNA, the CDR3 is TGCGCCAGCAGCCAAGAAGTCGGGACAGGGGGTATCTATGGCTACACCTTC.

This clone came up once. The genes are TRBV10-3 and TRBJ1-1; D perhaps matches TRBD1 (5 bases). The V end lost 7 bases, the J end lost 1 base, and 10 bases lay between the germline ends. The CDR3 contains 13 residues. The germline gives CDR1 ENHRY, CDR2 SYGVKD. This chain's CDR3 is CAITLDRNTEAFF. The CDR3 region has the DNA TGTGCCATCACCCTAGACAGGAACACTGAAGCTTTCTTT.

This clone was seen only once. The V and J genes are TRBV4-1 and TRBJ2-2, with D possibly matching TRBD2 (5 bases). Trimming removed 2 bases at V and 4 bases at J, with 23 bases between. The CDR3 loop spans 19 amino acids. Germline V CDR1 and CDR2: MGHRA, YSYEKL. The CDR3 DNA follows: TGCGCCAGCAGCCAACCTTTGTTTCGAGCGGAGTTTGTCACCGGGGAGCTGTTTTTT. This translates into CASSQPLFRAEFVTGELFF.

CDR3 sequence reads: CASSVEGSQETQYF. The CDR3 DNA reads TGTGCCAGCAGCGTAGAGGGGTCCCAAGAGACCCAGTACTTC. The genes are TRBV9 and TRBJ2-5; a weak D match, TRBD1 (5 bases). Germline V gene sequence: CDR1 SGDLS, CDR2 YYNGEE. The CDR3 loop spans 14 amino acids. V was pared by 0 bases and J by 1 base, with 7 bases between.

The chain has TRBV7-2 and TRBJ1-3, with D perhaps TRBD1 (5 bases). This CDR3 region has 14 residues. CDR1 SGHTA and CDR2 FQGNSA come from the germline V gene. The V and J ends lost 5 bases and 9 bases respectively, with 17 bases between them. In DNA, the CDR3 is TGTGCCAGCAGCCCCTCAGGGCACTTGGGCACCATATATTTT. Translation: CASSPSGHLGTIYF.

This chain uses TRBV29-1 with TRBJ1-1; D unresolved. V lost 4 bases and J 6 bases, leaving 15 bases between the germline ends. The CDR3 contains 13 residues. From germline, CDR1 is SQVTM and CDR2 ANQGSEA. CDR3 nucleotide sequence: TGCAGCGTTGCAGTTACGGGTGTTGCTGAAGCTTTCTTT. Translating gives CSVAVTGVAEAFF.

This clone occurred once. The V and J genes are TRBV7-2 and TRBJ2-5; 9 bases fit TRBD1. J gave up 3 bases and V 3 bases, and 2 bases lay outside the gene matches. From germline, CDR1 is SGHTA and CDR2 FQGNSA. The CDR3 is made up of 14 amino acids. In DNA, the CDR3 is TGTGCCAGCAGCTTCGGGACAGGGAAAGAGACCCAGTACTTC. It codes for CASSFGTGKETQYF.

The chain combines TRBV14 with TRBJ2-7; 10 bases agree with TRBD1. Germline V gene sequence: CDR1 SGHDN, CDR2 FVKESK. The CDR3 spans 16 residues. The trim removed 0 bases at V and 3 bases at J, leaving 5 bases unmatched. Here the CDR3 DNA reads TGTGCCAGCAGCCAAGAAGGAAGGACAGGGGGCTACGAGCAGTACTTC. It codes for CASSQEGRTGGYEQYF.

The CDR3 here is CRAGNSYEQYF. The CDR3 region has the DNA TGCAGGGCAGGGAACTCCTACGAGCAGTACTTC. The V call is TRBV20-1, the J call TRBJ2-7; D possibly corresponds to TRBD1 (5 bases). Germline assignment: CDR1 DFQATT and CDR2 SNEGSKA (reference sequence). The CDR3 runs 11 residues.

This sequence joins TRBV30 and TRBJ2-2, with D maybe TRBD1 (6 bases). The CDR3 contains 14 residues. The germline V gene encodes CDR1 GTSNPN and CDR2 SVGIG (reference sequence). V lost 7 bases and J 1 base, leaving 13 bases between the germline ends. Written as DNA, the CDR3 is TGTGCCTCTATGGCAGGGGTGAACACCGGGGAGCTGTTTTTT. Residues: CASMAGVNTGELFF. Complete variable domain (other parts from reference TRBV30 and TRBJ2-2): SQTIHQWPATLVQPVGSPLSLECTVEGTSNPNLYWYRQAAGRGLQLLFYSVGIGQISSEVPQNLSASRPQDRQFILSSKKLLLSDSGFYLCASMAGVNTGELFFGEGSRLTVL.